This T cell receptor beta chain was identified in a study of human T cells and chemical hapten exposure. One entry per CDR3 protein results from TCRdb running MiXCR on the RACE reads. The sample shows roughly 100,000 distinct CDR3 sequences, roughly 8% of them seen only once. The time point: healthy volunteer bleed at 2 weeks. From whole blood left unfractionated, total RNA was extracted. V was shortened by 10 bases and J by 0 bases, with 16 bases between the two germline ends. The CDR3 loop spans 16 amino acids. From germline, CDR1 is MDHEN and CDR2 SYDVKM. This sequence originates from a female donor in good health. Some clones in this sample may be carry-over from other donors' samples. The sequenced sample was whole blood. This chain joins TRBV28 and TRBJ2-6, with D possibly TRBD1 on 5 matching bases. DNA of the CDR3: TGTGCCACAAGGGGCAGAGCCCTCTCTGGGGCCAACGTCCTGACTTTC. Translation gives CATRGRALSGANVLTF.